This T cell receptor (beta chain) was captured in a study of human T cells and chemical hapten exposure (dated by TCRdb to the early 2020s). In terms of the full investigation: For sensitization, 2% DPC in acetone was applied to a roughly 2 cm by roughly 2 cm area of upper inner arm skin. Throughout the study period of roughly 24 weeks, patients also received therapeutic DPC doses to the scalp every week. Patch testing on the upper back used Finn chambers containing 0.01% DPC, with scoring done after 6 days according to International Contact Dermatitis Research Group standards. Alopecia areata with under or over 50% scalp involvement, alopecia totalis and alopecia universalis were represented in the patient cohort, which was mostly female. The libraries were sequenced as a pool, and the TCR yield per sample differed mostly because of small variations in library volumes within the pool. This study followed changes in the peripheral blood TCR repertoire in vivo during primary and secondary sensitization of alopecia patients to the hapten diphenylcyclopropenone (DPC). Patient blood was sampled pre-sensitization (week 0) and at 2, 6 and about 24 weeks after DPC sensitization. For TCR sequencing, blood came from 25 to 35 alopecia patients at anywhere from one to four time points (pre-sensitization, 2, 6 and 24 weeks).

Overall study results and their limits: Expanded TCRs formed significantly more large CDR3 similarity clusters than pre-sensitization or healthy control sets, consistent with antigen-driven responses. After repeated subsampling, changes were observed in the strength of the expansion versus patch-test correlation and in the threshold at which the correlation became significant. The number of TCRs above 1 in 1000 frequency did not change with DPC sensitization; there was no evidence of global repertoire structure alterations. Patch test score correlated positively with the number of PT1 expanded TCRs, reaching significance at thresholds 8, 16 and 32 but not at 4. Alopecia, a presumed autoimmune disease, was present in all patients, so the immune response of the patients might differ from that of healthy individuals.

Its CDR3 holds 14 amino acids, cysteine through phenylalanine. The read is trimmed to its CDR3 DNA, 42 bases read in frame from base 1. Relative to germline, V is 5 bases shorter and J is 1 base shorter, with 10 bases between their ends. This clonotype was found many times. The antigen it binds to is not known. Base qualities are missing; no much larger clone stands one base away. The time point tag for this specimen amounts to: patch test 2, 6 weeks after DPC sensitization. The sample's treatment or condition label, decoded: therapeutic diphenylcyclopropenone sensitization with weekly scalp DPC. At each patch-test visit, blood was drawn before the patch test was applied. Patients were considered eligible if aged 18 to 70, diagnosed with alopecia and deemed suitable for DPC therapy, and patients were excluded if pregnant. Total RNA was extracted from unfractionated whole blood collected in Tempus Blood RNA tubes.

The protocol used for the library was RACE. Sequencing relied on a NextSeq 500. During library preparation, unique molecular identifiers were attached to individual cDNA molecules so that TCRs could be counted quantitatively and reproducibly. Each blood RNA sample was used to sequence both TCR alpha and TCR beta chains. The original pipeline was this. Samples had a median of approximately 93,000 TCRs, with a range from roughly 23,224 to 700,000. V, J and CDR3 annotation of the TCR reads was carried out using the Decombinator software suite. To make PS versus PT1 abundance plots, every sample was subsampled to the same number of TCRs (28,000). TCRs were defined as expanded if absent before sensitization and observed at least eight times at the 2-week time point. Starting from the raw public reads, TCRdb applied fastp trimming at Q25, assembled clones with MiXCR and retained in-frame beta chains. Rows matching on CDR3 protein sequence are summarized as one entry with the most common DNA and genes. The V and J calls reflect TCRdb's pipeline rather than the authors' work. Counted in this sample were just over 350,000 distinct CDR3 sequences; over 6% of them appeared once. Clones ranked in the top ten supply roughly 5.4% of the sample.

Rearrangement joined TRBV12-3 or TRBV12-4 to TRBJ2-3; TRBD2 is perhaps the D gene, given 6 matching bases. The TCR comes from a woman under 30 with alopecia areata. Some clones in this sample may be carry-over from other donors' samples. Specimen: whole blood, collected in connection with sensitization to the hapten diphenylcyclopropenone (DPC). The DNA sequence is as follows: TGTGCCAGCAGTCTCCGGAGGGGCACAGATACGCAGTATTTT. This sequence encodes CASSLRRGTDTQYF.